This TCR beta chain was identified during a study of cytomegalovirus exposure and HLA in healthy donors. Each donor was nominally healthy when sampled (though unrecorded immune exposures were likely). This PCR relied on a set of 60 Vbeta primers and 13 Jbeta primers. Libraries were prepared by immunoSEQ multiplex PCR; TCRdb keeps only in-frame clonotypes and omits some of them. The data show about 180,000 clones, approximately 80% seen once. A single count supports this clone. CDR1 and CDR2 from the germline V gene are MNHEY and SVGAGI. The CDR3 has 13 residues. V dropped 6 bases and J dropped 1; count of bases not matched to a gene: 2.

The clonotype was recovered from a girl aged 2 to 10 in good health and CMV-seropositive. This rearrangement joins TRBV6-5 to TRBJ1-1, with 7 bases that match TRBD1. Sequenced: PBMCs. For the CDR3, the DNA is TGTGCCAGCAGGGACAGGAGGAACACTGAAGCTTTCTTT. It encodes CASRDRRNTEAFF.